This T cell receptor (beta chain) was recorded in a study of blood T cell repertoires in COVID-19. Study at large: The United States, Italy and Spain supplied acute and convalescent COVID-19 samples. The cDNA or gDNA used as material had been derived from T cells, B-cell-depleted T cells, or PBMCs.

J lost 8 bases, V lost 8 bases, and 14 bases had no gene match. Germline V lookup: CDR1 MDHEN, CDR2 SYDVKM. The CDR3 extends over 15 amino acids. In the study's own analysis: Using reference gene primer amplification, nucleated cell counts were estimated. The data were produced by immunoSEQ multiplex PCR, yet TCRdb's version contains in-frame clones alone and is incomplete. The V and J calls and clone size are taken from that table; D and trimming were inferred from the DNA. Seen here are about 170,000 clones, around nine tenths observed once, and the top ten hold under 3.5%. The clonotype comes from a man in his 70s with acute or convalescent COVID-19. The specimen was peripheral blood. The chain is built from TRBV28 and TRBJ1-2; the match to TRBD1 covers 10 bases. DNA of the CDR3: TGTGCCAGCGCTGGGACAGGGGATTTTTCGGGGGGCTACACCTTC. Protein: CASAGTGDFSGGYTF.